These 2 T cell receptor beta chains were sequenced from one sample in a study of blood T cell repertoires in COVID-19 (TCRdb year 2020). The method behind the library was the immunoSEQ multiplex PCR assay. Imported from immuneACCESS, the table was reduced by TCRdb to in-frame sequences with V and J called. These copies leave out some clones; in studies compared against another copy, an unresolved V gene accounts for under half, and the cause of the remainder is not known. This sample lists about 78,000 clones; roughly 86% were detected once. Of the sample, around 5.3% falls within the top ten clones. Specimen: peripheral blood. Receptors were obtained from a man aged 50 to 59 with active or convalescent COVID-19.

Many counts were recorded for this clone. The chain is built from TRBV18 and TRBJ2-1; 10 bases align to TRBD1. Germline V gene sequence: CDR1 KGHSH, CDR2 LQKENI. Trimming at V came to 3 bases and at J to 8 bases, leaving 10 bases not matched to a gene. The length of the CDR3 is 16 residues. The CDR3 DNA sequence: TGTGCCAGCTCACCCTCGACAGGGGGCGCTAACCATGAGCAGTTCTTC. Encoded protein: CASSPSTGGANHEQFF. Full variable domain (rest looked up from reference TRBV18 and TRBJ2-1): NAGVMQNPRHLVRRRGQEARLRCSPMKGHSHVYWYRQLPEEGLKFMVYLQKENIIDESGMPKERFSAEFPKEGPSILRIQQVVRGDSAAYFCASSPSTGGANHEQFFGPGTRLTVL.

The V and J genes are TRBV2 and TRBJ1-1; D is perhaps TRBD1 (6 bases). This CDR3 is 12 amino acids long. Between the trimmed V and J ends, which lost 8 bases and 8 bases, there was a span of 15 bases. Germline assignment: CDR1 SNHLY and CDR2 FYNNEI. CDR3: CASRRGGPEAFF. The CDR3 nucleotides read TGTGCCAGCCGCCGGGGGGGGCCGGAAGCTTTCTTT.